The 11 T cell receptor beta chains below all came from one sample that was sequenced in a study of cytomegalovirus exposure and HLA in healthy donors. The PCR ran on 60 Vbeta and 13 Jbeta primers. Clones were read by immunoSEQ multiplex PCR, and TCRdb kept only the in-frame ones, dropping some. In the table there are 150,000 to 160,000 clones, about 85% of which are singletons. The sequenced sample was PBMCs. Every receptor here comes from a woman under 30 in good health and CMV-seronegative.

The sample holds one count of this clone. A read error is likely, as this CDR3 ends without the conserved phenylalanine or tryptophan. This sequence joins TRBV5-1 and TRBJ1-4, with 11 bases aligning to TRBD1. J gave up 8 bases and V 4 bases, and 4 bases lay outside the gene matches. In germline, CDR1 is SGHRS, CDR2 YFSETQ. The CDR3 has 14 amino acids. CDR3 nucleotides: TGCGCCAGCAGCGGGACAGGGGGGAGCGAAAAACTGTTTGTT. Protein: CASSGTGGSEKLFV.

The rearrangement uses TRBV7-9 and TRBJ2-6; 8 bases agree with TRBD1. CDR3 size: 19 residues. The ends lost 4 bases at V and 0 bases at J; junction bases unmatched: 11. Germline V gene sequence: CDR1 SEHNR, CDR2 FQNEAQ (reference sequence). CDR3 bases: TGTGCCAGCAGCTCCAACTCAGGGGGCTCTATCTCTGGGGCCAACGTCCTGACTTTC. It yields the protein CASSSNSGGSISGANVLTF.

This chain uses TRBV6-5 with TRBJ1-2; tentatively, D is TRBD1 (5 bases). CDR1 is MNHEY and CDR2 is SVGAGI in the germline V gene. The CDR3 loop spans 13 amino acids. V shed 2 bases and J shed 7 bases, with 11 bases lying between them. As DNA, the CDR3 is TGTGCCAGCAGTTACCAAAGCAGGGCTGGCTACACCTTC. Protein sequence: CASSYQSRAGYTF.

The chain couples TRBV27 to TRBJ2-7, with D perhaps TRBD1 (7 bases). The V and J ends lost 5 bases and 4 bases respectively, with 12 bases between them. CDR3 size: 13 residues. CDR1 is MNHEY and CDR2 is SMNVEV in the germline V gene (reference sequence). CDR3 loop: CASSGQGGYEQYF. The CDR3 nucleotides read TGTGCCAGCAGTGGGCAGGGGGGTTACGAGCAGTACTTC.

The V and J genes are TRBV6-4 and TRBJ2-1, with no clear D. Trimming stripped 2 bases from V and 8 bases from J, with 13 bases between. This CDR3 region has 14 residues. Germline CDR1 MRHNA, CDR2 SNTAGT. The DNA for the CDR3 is TGTGCCAGCAGTGACCTGCCAAATATAGATGAGCAGTTCTTC. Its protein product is CASSDLPNIDEQFF.

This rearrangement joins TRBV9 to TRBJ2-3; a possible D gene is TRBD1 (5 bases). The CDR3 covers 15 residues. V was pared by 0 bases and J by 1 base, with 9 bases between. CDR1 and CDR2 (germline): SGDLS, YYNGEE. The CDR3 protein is CASSVGSRGTDTQYF. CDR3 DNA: TGTGCCAGCAGCGTAGGGAGCAGGGGCACAGATACGCAGTATTTT.

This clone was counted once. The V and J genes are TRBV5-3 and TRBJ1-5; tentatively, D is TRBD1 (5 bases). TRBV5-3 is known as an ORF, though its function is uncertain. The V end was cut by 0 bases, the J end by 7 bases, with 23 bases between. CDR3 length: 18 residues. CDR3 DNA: TGTGCCAGAAGCTTGGCCCGCGGTTGGCAGGGTGAAGGACAGCCCCAGCATTTT. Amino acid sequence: CARSLARGWQGEGQPQHF.

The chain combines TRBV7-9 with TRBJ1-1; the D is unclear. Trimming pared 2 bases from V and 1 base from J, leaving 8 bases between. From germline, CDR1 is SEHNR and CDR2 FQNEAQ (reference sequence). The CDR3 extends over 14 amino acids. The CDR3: CASSLLTGNTEAFF. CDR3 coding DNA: TGTGCCAGCAGCTTACTAACGGGGAACACTGAAGCTTTCTTT.

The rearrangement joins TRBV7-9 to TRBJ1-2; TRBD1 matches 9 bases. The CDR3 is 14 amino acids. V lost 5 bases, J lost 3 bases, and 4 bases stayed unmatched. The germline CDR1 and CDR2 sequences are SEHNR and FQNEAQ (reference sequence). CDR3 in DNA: TGTGCCAGCAGCCGGGACAGGGTGGACTATGGCTACACCTTC. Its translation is CASSRDRVDYGYTF.

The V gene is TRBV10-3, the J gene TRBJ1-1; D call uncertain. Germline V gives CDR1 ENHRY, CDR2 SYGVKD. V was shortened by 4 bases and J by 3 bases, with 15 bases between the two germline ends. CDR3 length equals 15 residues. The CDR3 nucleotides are TGTGCCATCAGTGCCCGGGGAACCACCGACACTGAAGCTTTCTTT. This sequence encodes CAISARGTTDTEAFF.

The CDR3 DNA is TGTGCCAGCAGACCAACAGGAGCTTCAGGAAACACCATATATTTT. Amino acids: CASRPTGASGNTIYF. V and J are TRBV7-2 and TRBJ1-3; a possible D gene is TRBD1 (5 bases). The V gene lost 6 bases and the J gene lost 4 bases, with 16 bases spanning the gap. Germline V gives CDR1 SGHTA, CDR2 FQGNSA. This CDR3 region has 15 residues.